A selection of T cell receptor beta chains follows, all from one sample in a study of human T cells and chemical hapten exposure. One entry per CDR3 protein results from TCRdb running MiXCR on the RACE reads. The sample yields approximately 97,000 distinct CDR3 sequences, around 9% seen once. The specimen sequenced was whole blood. The receptors derive from a female donor in good health. Some clones in this sample may be carry-over from other donors' samples. Each CDR3 is given with its conserved first and last residue. D genes are given only for firm matches. Size is omitted from some rows. Given values are once, few, many or a class for expanded clones.

j_call clone_size cdr3_length d_call v_call cdr3_nt cdr3_aa
TRBJ2-6 NA 16 TRBD1 TRBV7-3 TGTGCCAGCAGTCAAACAGGGGGCGAAGGGGCCAACGTCCTGACTTTC CASSQTGGEGANVLTF
TRBJ2-6 many 14 NA TRBV2 TGTGCCAGCAGTGGGGGTACTGGGGCCAACGTCCTGACTTTC CASSGGTGANVLTF
TRBJ1-1 once 16 NA TRBV12-3/TRBV12-4 TGTGCCAGCAGTTTAGAGGTGGGCAGGGAGAACACTGAAGCTTTCTTT CASSLEVGRENTEAFF
TRBJ2-3 many 18 TRBD1 TRBV11-2 TGTGCCAGCAGCTACGGACAGGACATCCTTTTGGTATTAGATACGCAGTATTTT CASSYGQDILLVLDTQYF
TRBJ2-7 NA 15 NA TRBV28 TGTGCCAGCAGTTTGAGCCTTGTTCGGGGTCACGAGCAGTACTTC CASSLSLVRGHEQYF
TRBJ2-6 few 15 NA TRBV29-1 TGCAGCGCTGGGGACGGAGTCTCTGGGGCCAACGTCCTGACTTTC CSAGDGVSGANVLTF
TRBJ2-1 few 15 NA TRBV20-1 TGCAGTGCTAAAAGAGGGGGGACGTTCTACAATGAGCAGTTCTTC CSAKRGGTFYNEQFF
TRBJ1-6 few 14 TRBD1 TRBV6-2/TRBV6-3 TGTGCCGCACAACCCGGGACAGAGGGTTCACCCCTCCACTTT CAAQPGTEGSPLHF
TRBJ1-3 NA 11 NA TRBV6-5 TGTGCCAGCATCCCCTTGAACACCATATATTTT CASIPLNTIYF
TRBJ2-1 NA 14 TRBD2 TRBV4-2 TGTGCCAGCAGCCAAGACCTAGCGGACAATGAGCAGTTCTTC CASSQDLADNEQFF
TRBJ1-1 many 12 NA TRBV28 TGTGCCAGCAAGGGGTTGAACACTGAAGCTTTCTTT CASKGLNTEAFF
TRBJ2-1 NA 11 NA TRBV6-1 TGTGCCAGCGGAATAGGGAATGAGCAGTTCTTC CASGIGNEQFF
TRBJ1-1 many 16 NA TRBV6-2/TRBV6-3 TGTGCCAGCAGTAACAGGATAGGGGAAATGAACACTGAAGCTTTCTTT CASSNRIGEMNTEAFF
TRBJ2-3 NA 16 TRBD2 TRBV7-9 TGTGCCAGCAGCGCAAGCACTAGCGGGAGAACAGATACGCAGTATTTT CASSASTSGRTDTQYF
TRBJ2-1 once 15 NA TRBV6-5 TGTGCCAGCAGTATGGGCTGGAGCTCCTACAATGAGCAGTTCTTC CASSMGWSSYNEQFF
TRBJ2-6 NA 18 NA TRBV5-6 TGTGCCAGCAGCACCCACAGGGTCGCAAGCTCTGGGGCCAACGTCCTGACTTTC CASSTHRVASSGANVLTF
TRBJ2-7 few 15 TRBD2 TRBV5-1 TGCGCCAGCAGCTTGGGTAGCGGGTCTACCTACGAGCAGTACTTC CASSLGSGSTYEQYF
TRBJ1-2 few 13 NA TRBV27 TGTGCCAGCAGTTCAGGTGGGCACGGAGGCTACACCTTC CASSSGGHGGYTF
TRBJ1-4 few 17 NA TRBV7-9 TGTGCCAGCACCTCCGGAGGAGGGGGGCAGCCTAATGAAAAACTGTTTTTT CASTSGGGGQPNEKLFF
TRBJ1-5 many 16 NA TRBV7-2 TGTGCCAGCAGCCATAACGGACACGACCGGGGACAGCCCCAGCATTTT CASSHNGHDRGQPQHF
TRBJ2-5 many 13 NA TRBV7-8 TGTGCCAGCAGCTTAGTACAGGGAGAGACCCAGTACTTC CASSLVQGETQYF
TRBJ2-1 NA 15 TRBD2 TRBV29-1 TGCAGCGTTGCGGGGGGGGACTCGACGCTGGATGAGCAGTTCTTC CSVAGGDSTLDEQFF